The entry that follows covers one T cell receptor beta chain sequence. The data are from a study of shared clonotypes between healthy human individuals. Sequencing used immunoSEQ multiplex PCR; TCRdb keeps in-frame clones, though not all of them. The table has some 2,000,000 clones, 90% to 96% seen once. V was clipped by 3 bases and J by 3 bases, with 15 bases between them. The CDR3 consists of 15 residues. Per germline, CDR1 MDHEN and CDR2 SYDVKM. The rearrangement joins TRBV28 to TRBJ2-7, with D possibly being TRBD2 (6 bases). The receptor was isolated from a man between 18 and 29 years old in good health. Sample: naive CD4+ T cells sorted from blood. The subset here: CD45RA+ positively selected. The CDR3 DNA sequence: TGTGCCAGCAGTTTGGGGGGTGGTAGCGGCTACGAGCAGTACTTC. It encodes CASSLGGGSGYEQYF. Looking up the rest from reference TRBV28 and TRBJ2-7 gives the full variable domain: DVKVTQSSRYLVKRTGEKVFLECVQDMDHENMFWYRQDPGLGLRLIYFSYDVKMKEKGDIPEGYSVSREKKERFSLILESASTNQTSMYLCASSLGGGSGYEQYFGPGTRLTVT.